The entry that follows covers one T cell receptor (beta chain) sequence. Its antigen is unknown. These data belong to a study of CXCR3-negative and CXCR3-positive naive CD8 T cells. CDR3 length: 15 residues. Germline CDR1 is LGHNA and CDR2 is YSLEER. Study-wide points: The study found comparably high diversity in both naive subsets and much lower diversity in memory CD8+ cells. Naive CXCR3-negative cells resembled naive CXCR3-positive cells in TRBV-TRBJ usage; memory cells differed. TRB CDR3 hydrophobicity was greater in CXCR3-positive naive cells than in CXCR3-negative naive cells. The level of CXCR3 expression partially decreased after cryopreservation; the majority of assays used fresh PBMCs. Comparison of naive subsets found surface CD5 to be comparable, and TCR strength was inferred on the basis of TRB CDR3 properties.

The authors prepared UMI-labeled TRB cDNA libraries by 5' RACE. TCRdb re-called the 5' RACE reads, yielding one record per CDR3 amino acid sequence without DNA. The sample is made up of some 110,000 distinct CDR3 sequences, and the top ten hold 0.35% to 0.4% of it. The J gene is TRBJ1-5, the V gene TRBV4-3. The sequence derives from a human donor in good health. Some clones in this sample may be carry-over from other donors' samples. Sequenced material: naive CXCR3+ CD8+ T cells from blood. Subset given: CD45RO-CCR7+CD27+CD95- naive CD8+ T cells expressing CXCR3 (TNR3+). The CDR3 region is CASSQDRYSNQPQHF.